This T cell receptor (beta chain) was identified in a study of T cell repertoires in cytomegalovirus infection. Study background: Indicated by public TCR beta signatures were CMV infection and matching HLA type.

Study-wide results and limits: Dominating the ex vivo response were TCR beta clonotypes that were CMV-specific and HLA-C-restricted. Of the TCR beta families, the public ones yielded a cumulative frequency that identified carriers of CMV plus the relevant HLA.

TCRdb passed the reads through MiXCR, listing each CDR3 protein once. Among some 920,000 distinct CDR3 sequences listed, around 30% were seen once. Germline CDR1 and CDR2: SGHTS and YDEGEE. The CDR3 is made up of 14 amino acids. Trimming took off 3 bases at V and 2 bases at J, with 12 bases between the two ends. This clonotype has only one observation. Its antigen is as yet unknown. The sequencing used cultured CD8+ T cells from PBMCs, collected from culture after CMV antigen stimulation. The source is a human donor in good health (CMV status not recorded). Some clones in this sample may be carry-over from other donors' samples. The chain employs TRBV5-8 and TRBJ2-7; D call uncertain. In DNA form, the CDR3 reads TGTGCCAGCAGCTGGCCAGTTACTACCTACGAGCAGTACTTC. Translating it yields CASSWPVTTYEQYF.